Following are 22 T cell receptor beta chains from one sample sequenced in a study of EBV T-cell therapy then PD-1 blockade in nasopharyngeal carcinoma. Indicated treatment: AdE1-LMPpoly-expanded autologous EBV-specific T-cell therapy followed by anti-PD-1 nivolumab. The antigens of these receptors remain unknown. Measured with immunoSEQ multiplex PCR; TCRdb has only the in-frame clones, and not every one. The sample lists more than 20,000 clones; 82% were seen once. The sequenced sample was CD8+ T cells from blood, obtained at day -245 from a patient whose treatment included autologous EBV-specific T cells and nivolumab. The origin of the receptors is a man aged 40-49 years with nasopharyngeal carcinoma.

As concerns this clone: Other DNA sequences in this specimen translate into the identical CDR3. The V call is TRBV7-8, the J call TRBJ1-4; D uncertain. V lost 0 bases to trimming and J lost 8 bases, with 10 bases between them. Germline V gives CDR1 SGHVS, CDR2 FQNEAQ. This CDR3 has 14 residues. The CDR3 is CASSLAGISEKLFF. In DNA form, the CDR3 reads TGTGCCAGCAGCTTAGCCGGCATTAGCGAAAAACTGTTTTTT.

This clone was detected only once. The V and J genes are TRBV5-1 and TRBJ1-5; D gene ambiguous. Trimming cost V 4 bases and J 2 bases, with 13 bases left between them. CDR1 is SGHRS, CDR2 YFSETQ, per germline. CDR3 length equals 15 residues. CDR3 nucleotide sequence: TGCGCCAGCAGCCTGGCGGGAGGTGGCAATCAGCCCCAGCATTTT. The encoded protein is CASSLAGGGNQPQHF.

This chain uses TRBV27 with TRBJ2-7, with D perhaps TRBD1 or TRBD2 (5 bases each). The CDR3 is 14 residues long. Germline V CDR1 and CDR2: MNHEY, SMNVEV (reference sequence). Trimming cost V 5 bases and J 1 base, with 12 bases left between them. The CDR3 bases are TGTGCCAGCAGTCCCGGGGCCACGTCCTACGAGCAGTACTTC. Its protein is CASSPGATSYEQYF.

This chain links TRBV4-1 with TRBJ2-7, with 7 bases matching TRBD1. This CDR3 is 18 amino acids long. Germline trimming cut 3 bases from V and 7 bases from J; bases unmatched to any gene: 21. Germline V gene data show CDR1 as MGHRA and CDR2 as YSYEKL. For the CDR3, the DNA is TGCGCCAGCAGCCAGCCTGTCCTTGGGACAGCAACCATGGGGGAGCAGTACTTC. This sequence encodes CASSQPVLGTATMGEQYF.

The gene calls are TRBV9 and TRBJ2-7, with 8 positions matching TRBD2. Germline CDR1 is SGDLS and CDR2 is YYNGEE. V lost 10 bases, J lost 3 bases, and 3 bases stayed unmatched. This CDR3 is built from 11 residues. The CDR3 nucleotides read TGTGCCTCCGGGAGGGGCTACGAGCAGTACTTC. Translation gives CASGRGYEQYF. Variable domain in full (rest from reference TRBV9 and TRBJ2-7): DSGVTQTPKHLITATGQRVTLRCSPRSGDLSVYWYQQSLDQGLQFLIQYYNGEERAKGNILERFSAQQFPDLHSELNLSSLELGDSALYFCASGRGYEQYFGPGTRLTVT.

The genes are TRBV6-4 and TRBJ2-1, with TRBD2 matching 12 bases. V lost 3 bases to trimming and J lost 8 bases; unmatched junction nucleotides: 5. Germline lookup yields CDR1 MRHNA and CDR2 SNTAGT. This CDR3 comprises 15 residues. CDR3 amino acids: CASSDSSGGAHEQFF. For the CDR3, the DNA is TGTGCCAGCAGTGATTCTAGCGGGGGGGCCCATGAGCAGTTCTTC.

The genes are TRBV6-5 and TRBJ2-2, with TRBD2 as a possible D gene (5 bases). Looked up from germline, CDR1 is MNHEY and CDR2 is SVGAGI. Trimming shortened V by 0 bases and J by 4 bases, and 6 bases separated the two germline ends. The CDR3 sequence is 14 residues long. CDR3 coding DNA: TGTGCCAGCAGTTACTCAGAGGGCACCGGGGAGCTGTTTTTT. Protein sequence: CASSYSEGTGELFF.

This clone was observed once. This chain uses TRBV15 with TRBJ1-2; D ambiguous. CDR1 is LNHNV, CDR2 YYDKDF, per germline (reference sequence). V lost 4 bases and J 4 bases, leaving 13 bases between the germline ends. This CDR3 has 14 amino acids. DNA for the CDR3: TGTGCCACCAGCAACCCCCGGAATCGCTATGGCTACACCTTC. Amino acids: CATSNPRNRYGYTF.

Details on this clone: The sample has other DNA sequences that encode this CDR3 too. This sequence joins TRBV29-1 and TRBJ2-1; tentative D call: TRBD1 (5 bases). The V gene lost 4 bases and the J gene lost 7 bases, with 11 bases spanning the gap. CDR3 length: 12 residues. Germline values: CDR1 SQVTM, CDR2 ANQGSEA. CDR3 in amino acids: CSVGGQGNEQFF. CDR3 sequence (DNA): TGCAGCGTTGGAGGTCAGGGAAATGAGCAGTTCTTC.

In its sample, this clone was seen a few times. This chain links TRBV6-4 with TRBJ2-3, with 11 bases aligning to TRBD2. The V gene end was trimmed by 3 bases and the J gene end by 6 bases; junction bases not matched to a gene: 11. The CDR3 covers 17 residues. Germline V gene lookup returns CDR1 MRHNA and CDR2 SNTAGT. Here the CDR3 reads CASSEASTSGGADTQYF. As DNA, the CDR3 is TGTGCCAGCAGTGAGGCATCTACTAGCGGGGGTGCGGATACGCAGTATTTT.

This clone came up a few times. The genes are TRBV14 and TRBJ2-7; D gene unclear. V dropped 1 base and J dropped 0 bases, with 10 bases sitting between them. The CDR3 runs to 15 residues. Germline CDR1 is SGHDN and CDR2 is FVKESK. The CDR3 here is CASSQVVTSSYEQYF. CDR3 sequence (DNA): TGTGCCAGCAGCCAAGTTGTTACGAGCTCCTACGAGCAGTACTTC. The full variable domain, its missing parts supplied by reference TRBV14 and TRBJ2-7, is EAGVTQFPSHSVIEKGQTVTLRCDPISGHDNLYWYRRVMGKEIKFLLHFVKESKQDESGMPNNRFLAERTGGTYSTLKVQPAELEDSGVYFCASSQVVTSSYEQYFGPGTRLTVT.

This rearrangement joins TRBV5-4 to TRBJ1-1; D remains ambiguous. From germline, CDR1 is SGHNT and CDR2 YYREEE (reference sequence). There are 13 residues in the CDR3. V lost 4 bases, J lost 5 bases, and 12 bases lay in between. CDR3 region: CASSGSVTTEAFF. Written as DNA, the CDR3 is TGTGCCAGCAGCGGTAGTGTAACAACTGAAGCTTTCTTT.

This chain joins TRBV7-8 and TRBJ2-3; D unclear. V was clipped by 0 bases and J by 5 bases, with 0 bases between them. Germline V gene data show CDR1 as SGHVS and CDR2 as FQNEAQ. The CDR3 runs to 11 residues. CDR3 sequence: CASSLADTQYF. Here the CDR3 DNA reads TGTGCCAGCAGCTTAGCAGATACGCAGTATTTT.

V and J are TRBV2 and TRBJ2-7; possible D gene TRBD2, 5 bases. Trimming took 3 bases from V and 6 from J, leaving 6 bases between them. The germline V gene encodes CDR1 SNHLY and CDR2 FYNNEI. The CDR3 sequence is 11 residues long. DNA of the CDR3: TGTGCCAGCAGTGACGGGGTCGAGCAGTACTTC. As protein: CASSDGVEQYF.

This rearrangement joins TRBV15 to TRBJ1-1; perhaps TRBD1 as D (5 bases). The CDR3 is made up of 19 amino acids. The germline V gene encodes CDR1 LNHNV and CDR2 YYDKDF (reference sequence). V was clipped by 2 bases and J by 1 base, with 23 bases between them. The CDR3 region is CATSRFQGTHTPPNTEAFF. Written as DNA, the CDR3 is TGTGCCACCAGCAGATTCCAAGGGACGCACACCCCACCGAACACTGAAGCTTTCTTT.

CDR3 DNA: TGTGCCAGCAGCATAAGTACAGATACGCAGTATTTT. Its protein is CASSISTDTQYF. V usage is TRBV9 and J usage is TRBJ2-3, with D uncertain. Germline V gives CDR1 SGDLS, CDR2 YYNGEE. The CDR3 runs to 12 residues. Trimming shortened V by 4 bases and J by 3 bases, and 6 bases separated the two germline ends.

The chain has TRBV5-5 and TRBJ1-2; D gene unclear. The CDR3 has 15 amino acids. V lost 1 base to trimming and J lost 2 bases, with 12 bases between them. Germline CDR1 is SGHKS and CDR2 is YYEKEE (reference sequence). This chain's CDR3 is CASSLRQDLNYGYTF. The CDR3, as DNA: TGTGCCAGCAGCTTGCGCCAGGACTTAAACTATGGCTACACCTTC.

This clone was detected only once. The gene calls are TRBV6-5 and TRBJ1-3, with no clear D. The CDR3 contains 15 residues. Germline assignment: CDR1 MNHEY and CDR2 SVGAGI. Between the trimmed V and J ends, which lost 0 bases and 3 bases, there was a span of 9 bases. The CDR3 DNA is TGTGCCAGCAGTTACTCGGAGGATGGTGGAAACACCATATATTTT. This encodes CASSYSEDGGNTIYF.

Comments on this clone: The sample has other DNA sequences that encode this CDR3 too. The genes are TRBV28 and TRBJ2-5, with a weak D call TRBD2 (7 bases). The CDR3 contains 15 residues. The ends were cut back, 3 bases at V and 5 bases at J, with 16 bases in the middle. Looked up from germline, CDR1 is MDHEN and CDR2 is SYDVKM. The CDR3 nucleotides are TGTGCCAGCAGTTTTCGACGGGGGAGGGGGGAGACCCAGTACTTC. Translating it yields CASSFRRGRGETQYF.

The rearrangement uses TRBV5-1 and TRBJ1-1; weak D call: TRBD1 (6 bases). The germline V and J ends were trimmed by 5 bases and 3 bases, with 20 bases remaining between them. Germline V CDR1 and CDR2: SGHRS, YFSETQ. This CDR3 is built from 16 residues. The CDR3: CASRQGHRFYDTEAFF. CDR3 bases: TGCGCCAGCAGGCAGGGACATCGGTTCTATGACACTGAAGCTTTCTTT.

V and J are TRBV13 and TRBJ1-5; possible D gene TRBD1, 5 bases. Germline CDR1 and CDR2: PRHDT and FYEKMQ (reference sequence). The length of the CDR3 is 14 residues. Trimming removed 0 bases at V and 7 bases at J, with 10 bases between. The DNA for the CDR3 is TGTGCCAGCAGCTTAGGGGGGGAGTGGCAGCCCCAGCATTTT. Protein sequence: CASSLGGEWQPQHF.

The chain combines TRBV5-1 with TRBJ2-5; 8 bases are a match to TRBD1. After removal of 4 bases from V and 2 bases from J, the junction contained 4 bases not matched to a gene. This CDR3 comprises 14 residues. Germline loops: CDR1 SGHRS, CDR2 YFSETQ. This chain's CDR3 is CASSQWTGQETQYF. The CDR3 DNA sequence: TGCGCCAGCAGCCAGTGGACAGGGCAAGAGACCCAGTACTTC.